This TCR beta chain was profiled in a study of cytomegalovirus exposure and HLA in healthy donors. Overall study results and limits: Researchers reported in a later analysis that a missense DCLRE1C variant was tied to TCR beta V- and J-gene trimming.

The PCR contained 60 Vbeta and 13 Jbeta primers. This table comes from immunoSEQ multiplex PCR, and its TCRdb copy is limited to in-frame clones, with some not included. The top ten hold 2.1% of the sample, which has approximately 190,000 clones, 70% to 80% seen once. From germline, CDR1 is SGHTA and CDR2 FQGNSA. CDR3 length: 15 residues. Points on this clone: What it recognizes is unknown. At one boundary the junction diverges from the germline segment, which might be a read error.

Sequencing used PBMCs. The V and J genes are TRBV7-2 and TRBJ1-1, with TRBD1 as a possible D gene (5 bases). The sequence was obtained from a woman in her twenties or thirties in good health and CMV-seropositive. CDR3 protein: CASSLALGVNTEAFF. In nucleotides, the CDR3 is TGTGCCAGCAGCTTAGCTTTAGGGGTGAATACTGAAGCTTTCTTT.